These 20 T cell receptor beta chains originate from one sample sequenced in a study of CD8 T cells in Susac syndrome (dated by TCRdb to about 2019). Libraries were prepared through the immunoSEQ multiplex PCR assay. RNA was extracted using the RNeasy kit, and about 0.5 to 1 microgram was reverse transcribed with random hexamers. Through fastp at Q25 and MiXCR, TCRdb rebuilt clones from the public reads, retaining in-frame beta chains. Rows with a matching CDR3 protein are joined into one entry that keeps the most common DNA and genes. Across this sample there are some 450,000 distinct CDR3 sequences, with more than 80% seen only once. The ten largest clones represent about 0.12% of the sample. The sequenced material came from CD8+ T cells from PBMCs. The receptors shown here come from a human donor with multiple sclerosis.

The CDR3 protein is CASTVGAGGRTEAFF. CDR3 nucleotides: TGTGCCAGCACCGTTGGGGCAGGGGGCCGGACTGAAGCTTTCTTT. The chain combines TRBV27 with TRBJ1-1, with 8 bases matching TRBD1. Germline trimming cut 7 bases from V and 5 bases from J; bases unmatched to any gene: 12. In germline, CDR1 is MNHEY, CDR2 SMNVEV (reference sequence). This CDR3 region has 15 residues.

This clonotype came up once. This chain uses TRBV29-1 with TRBJ2-7; D may be TRBD2 (6 bases). V was shortened by 6 bases and J by 3 bases, with 12 bases between the two germline ends. Germline V CDR1 and CDR2: SQVTM, ANQGSEA. The CDR3 runs to 12 residues. CDR3 nucleotides: TGCAGCGTGGGGGACTTGCTCTACGAGCAGTACTTC. This gives the protein CSVGDLLYEQYF.

As regards this clonotype: A junction boundary mismatches the germline segment, possibly from a read error. The chain recombines TRBV29-1 with TRBJ2-5, with 8 bases aligning to TRBD1. Germline V gene sequence: CDR1 SQVTM, CDR2 ANQGSEA. The CDR3 is made up of 13 amino acids. Written as DNA, the CDR3 is TGCAGCGCTGAAGACAGGGGTATAGAGACCCAGTACTTC. Amino acid sequence: CSAEDRGIETQYF. Full variable domain (rest looked up from reference TRBV29-1 and TRBJ2-5): SAVISQKPSRDICQRGTSLTIQCQVDSQVTMMFWYRQQPGQSLTLIATANQGSEATYESGFVIDKFPISRPNLTFSTLTVSNMSPEDSSIYLCSAEDRGIETQYFGPGTRLLVL.

The J gene is TRBJ1-1, the V gene TRBV3-1; D remains ambiguous. V was clipped by 1 base and J by 1 base, with 10 bases between them. Per germline, CDR1 LGHDT and CDR2 YNNKEL (reference sequence). The CDR3 is made up of 15 amino acids. The CDR3 DNA reads as TGTGCCAGCAGCCAAGCATCCGGTCCGAACACTGAAGCTTTCTTT. Translation gives CASSQASGPNTEAFF.

The chain recombines TRBV20-1 with TRBJ1-2; TRBD1 might be the D (5 bases). The CDR3 is 14 residues long. Deletions cut 1 base from V and 7 bases from J, with 16 bases between. CDR1 is DFQATT, CDR2 SNEGSKA, per germline (reference sequence). The CDR3 nucleotides are TGCAGTGCTAGAGTCGGGCAGGGAGGGAGTGGCTACACCTTC. It is translated as CSARVGQGGSGYTF.

The J gene is TRBJ2-7, the V gene TRBV6-2 or TRBV6-3; D not resolved. The germline CDR1 and CDR2 sequences are MNHEY and SVGEGT. V lost 6 bases and J lost 3, with 21 bases in between. This CDR3 region has 16 residues. CDR3 sequence reads: CASSPPKLGLIYEQYF. In DNA form, the CDR3 reads TGTGCCAGCAGCCCCCCGAAACTTGGGCTTATCTACGAGCAGTACTTC.

The DNA of the CDR3 is TGTGCCAGCAGCTTAGGGGCGGGACGGTCCTACGAGCAGTACTTC. Translating it yields CASSLGAGRSYEQYF. The rearrangement links TRBV11-2 to TRBJ2-7; the D gene is possibly TRBD2 (6 bases). The germline V and J ends were trimmed by 1 base and 1 base, with 11 bases remaining between them. Germline CDR1 and CDR2: SGHAT and FQNNGV. The CDR3 consists of 15 residues.

The J gene is TRBJ2-3, the V gene TRBV5-4; 9 bases align to TRBD2. After removal of 4 bases from V and 5 bases from J, the junction contained 20 bases not matched to a gene. CDR1 and CDR2 from the germline V gene are SGHNT and YYREEE (reference sequence). The CDR3 is made up of 19 amino acids. The CDR3 here is CASSPGWVWRGGLGDTQYF. CDR3 in DNA: TGTGCCAGCAGCCCCGGCTGGGTCTGGCGGGGGGGCCTTGGAGATACGCAGTATTTT.

This chain connects TRBV7-6 to TRBJ2-1; 9 positions agree with TRBD2. The V and J ends lost 1 base and 7 bases, in that order; junction bases with no gene match: 14. Germline CDR1 reads SGHVS; CDR2 reads FNYEAQ. The CDR3 extends over 18 amino acids. CDR3 sequence reads: CASSLVSGRNLLGNEQFF. The CDR3 nucleotides are TGTGCCAGCAGCTTAGTCAGCGGGAGGAACCTTCTGGGAAATGAGCAGTTCTTC.

The CDR3 protein is CSAHRNEAFF. The CDR3 DNA reads TGCAGTGCTCACAGGAATGAAGCTTTCTTT. The chain combines TRBV20-1 with TRBJ1-1, with D perhaps TRBD1 (5 bases). Trimming took 5 bases from V and 7 from J, leaving 8 bases between them. There are 10 residues in the CDR3. CDR1 is DFQATT and CDR2 is SNEGSKA in the germline V gene (reference sequence).

This sequence joins TRBV4-2 and TRBJ2-1; D gene uncertain. The germline gives CDR1 LGHNA, CDR2 YNFKEQ. This CDR3 has 16 residues. The V gene lost 1 base and the J gene lost 0 bases, with 10 bases spanning the gap. The CDR3 nucleotides read TGTGCCAGCAGCCAAGCTGACTTAAGCTCCTACAATGAGCAGTTCTTC. Protein product: CASSQADLSSYNEQFF.

This sequence joins TRBV7-9 and TRBJ1-1; D perhaps matches TRBD1 (6 bases). The CDR3 sequence is 16 residues long. V dropped 3 bases and J dropped 2 bases, with 16 bases sitting between them. Germline-derived CDR1 and CDR2 are SEHNR and FQNEAQ (reference sequence). The CDR3: CASSLGGWTENTEAFF. The CDR3 coding sequence is TGTGCCAGCAGCTTGGGGGGGTGGACAGAAAACACTGAAGCTTTCTTT.

This clonotype came up a few times. V and J are TRBV6-1 and TRBJ2-7; 7 bases line up with TRBD1. Germline V gene lookup returns CDR1 MNHNS and CDR2 SASEGT. The CDR3 is 13 amino acids. The ends lost 7 bases at V and 3 bases at J; junction bases unmatched: 6. In nucleotides, the CDR3 is TGTGCCAGCACGAGGGACAGATACTACGAGCAGTACTTC. Encoded protein: CASTRDRYYEQYF.

V is TRBV12-3 or TRBV12-4 and J is TRBJ1-3; D is possibly TRBD1 (5 bases). Trimming removed 10 bases at V and 0 bases at J, with 25 bases between. This CDR3 has 18 amino acids. In DNA form, the CDR3 reads TGTGCCACCGAGGCCCCTTCCTCCGAGGGACTCTCTGGAAACACCATATATTTT. Translating gives CATEAPSSEGLSGNTIYF.

This clonotype has just one count. This chain connects TRBV6-1 to TRBJ2-1; TRBD1 matches 8 bases. Germline V CDR1 and CDR2: MNHNS, SASEGT. V lost 6 bases to trimming and J lost 4 bases; unmatched junction nucleotides: 8. CDR3 length equals 15 residues. The CDR3, as DNA: TGTGCCAGCAGGACCGGGACAGGAGATTACAATGAGCAGTTCTTC. This encodes CASRTGTGDYNEQFF.

This clonotype was seen more than once but under ten times. The rearrangement uses TRBV20-1 and TRBJ2-7; TRBD1 matches 10 bases. The junction had 9 bases not matched to a gene; V was cut back by 0 bases and J by 7 bases. CDR1 and CDR2 (germline): DFQATT, SNEGSKA (reference sequence). The CDR3 loop spans 15 amino acids. CDR3: CSARETGGASWEQYF. CDR3 in DNA: TGCAGTGCTAGAGAGACAGGGGGCGCCTCATGGGAGCAGTACTTC.

The gene calls are TRBV27 and TRBJ1-1, with D unclear. Looked up from germline, CDR1 is MNHEY and CDR2 is SMNVEV (reference sequence). CDR3 length: 14 amino acids. V lost 6 bases and J lost 2, with 13 bases in between. The CDR3 is CASRRTETNTEAFF. The CDR3 DNA is TGTGCCAGCAGACGGACTGAAACTAACACTGAAGCTTTCTTT.

The genes are TRBV6-1 and TRBJ2-7; tentatively, D is TRBD1 (6 bases). The germline CDR1 and CDR2 sequences are MNHNS and SASEGT. The germline V and J ends were trimmed by 7 bases and 0 bases, with 10 bases remaining between them. The CDR3 contains 13 residues. The CDR3 coding sequence is TGTGCCAGCAAAGGACAGATCTCCTACGAGCAGTACTTC. Translation: CASKGQISYEQYF.

The chain is built from TRBV11-2 and TRBJ2-7; no reliable D call. The germline V gene encodes CDR1 SGHAT and CDR2 FQNNGV. V dropped 7 bases and J dropped 3 bases, with 19 bases sitting between them. The CDR3 has 15 amino acids. The CDR3 sequence: CASTSFTGTVYEQYF. The CDR3 DNA is TGTGCCAGCACATCCTTCACTGGAACAGTCTACGAGCAGTACTTC. Supplemented by reference TRBV11-2 and TRBJ2-7, the full variable domain reads EAGVAQSPRYKIIEKRQSVAFWCNPISGHATLYWYQQILGQGPKLLIQFQNNGVVDDSQLPKDRFSAERLKGVDSTLKIQPAKLEDSAVYLCASTSFTGTVYEQYFGPGTRLTVT.

The chain couples TRBV25-1 to TRBJ1-1, with a tentative D call TRBD1 (6 bases). The V end was cut by 2 bases, the J end by 0 bases, with 16 bases between. There are 17 residues in the CDR3. The V gene's germline CDR1 is MGHDK and CDR2 SYGVNS. The CDR3 coding sequence is TGTGCCAGCAGTGAACTCAGGACAGAAGATTTGAACACTGAAGCTTTCTTT. Translating gives CASSELRTEDLNTEAFF. Combining the CDR3 with reference TRBV25-1 and TRBJ1-1 gives the whole variable domain EADIYQTPRYLVIGTGKKITLECSQTMGHDKMYWYQQDPGMELHLIHYSYGVNSTEKGDLSSESTVSRIRTEHFPLTLESARPSHTSQYLCASSELRTEDLNTEAFFGQGTRLTVV.